The next 26 T cell receptor beta chains were all read from a single sample in a study of blood T cells in healthy people across ages. The second PCR ran roughly 7 to 11 cycles with a sample-barcoded 5' primer and J-beta primers. TCRdb re-called the 5' RACE reads with MiXCR, one entry per CDR3 protein. The table has around 800,000 distinct CDR3 sequences, under 30% seen once. The sample was also reused in another study, on T cells of mothers and their children.

The sample was blood. The receptors here all came from a boy aged 10-17 years in good health.

This clonotype came up a few times. The chain joins TRBV5-1 to TRBJ2-3, with unresolved D. There are 15 residues in the CDR3. Looked up from germline, CDR1 is SGHRS and CDR2 is YFSETQ. Trimming shortened V by 3 bases and J by 6 bases, and 17 bases separated the two germline ends. In nucleotides, the CDR3 is TGCGCCAGCAGCTCCCGGATCCCAACGGAGGATACGCAGTATTTT. Translated: CASSSRIPTEDTQYF.

This clonotype appeared many times. The gene calls are TRBV18 and TRBJ2-5; the D gene is possibly TRBD1 (6 bases). The CDR3 runs 15 residues. CDR1 is KGHSH and CDR2 is LQKENI in the germline V gene. V dropped 1 base and J dropped 5 bases, with 14 bases sitting between them. The CDR3 DNA is TGTGCCAGCTCACCACTCTCCCAGGGGCCGGAGACCCAGTACTTC. This gives the protein CASSPLSQGPETQYF.

The V call is TRBV4-2, the J call TRBJ2-2; perhaps TRBD2 as D (6 bases). The CDR3 has 15 amino acids. V lost 3 bases, J lost 3 bases, and 11 bases lay in between. Germline V gene sequence: CDR1 LGHNA, CDR2 YNFKEQ. The CDR3 DNA reads as TGTGCCAGCAGCCAGACTAGGTGGGACACCGGGGAGCTGTTTTTT. Translated, it gives CASSQTRWDTGELFF.

This sequence joins TRBV7-9 and TRBJ2-2; 10 bases map to TRBD2. Germline V lookup: CDR1 SEHNR, CDR2 FQNEAQ (reference sequence). The CDR3 is made up of 16 amino acids. The V gene end was trimmed by 6 bases and the J gene end by 0 bases; junction bases not matched to a gene: 4. CDR3 in amino acids: CASRDLAGANTGELFF. The CDR3, as DNA: TGTGCCAGCAGGGATCTAGCGGGAGCGAACACCGGGGAGCTGTTTTTT.

In this sample, this clonotype turned up many times. The V and J genes are TRBV30 and TRBJ2-5; no reliable D call. This CDR3 has 11 residues. V was clipped by 0 bases and J by 5 bases, with 4 bases between them. Germline loops: CDR1 GTSNPN, CDR2 SVGIG (reference sequence). The CDR3 here is CAWSVSETQYF. The CDR3, as DNA: TGTGCCTGGAGTGTATCGGAGACCCAGTACTTC.

This clonotype was detected only a few times. The rearrangement uses TRBV7-9 and TRBJ2-6; tentative D call: TRBD2 (5 bases). In germline, CDR1 is SEHNR, CDR2 FQNEAQ (reference sequence). V was cut by 8 bases and J by 2 bases, with 10 bases left in between. The length of the CDR3 is 14 residues. The CDR3 DNA is TGTGCCAGCCCTTACGGGGCTGGGGCCAACGTCCTGACTTTC. Its protein is CASPYGAGANVLTF.

The chain employs TRBV5-1 and TRBJ2-5; possible D gene TRBD1, 5 bases. Germline CDR1 reads SGHRS; CDR2 reads YFSETQ. The CDR3 extends over 15 amino acids. The V gene lost 0 bases and the J gene lost 5 bases, with 14 bases spanning the gap. CDR3 residues: CASSLAPGSRETQYF. CDR3 sequence (DNA): TGCGCCAGCAGCTTGGCTCCAGGGTCGCGGGAGACCCAGTACTTC.

This clonotype was recorded once. At one boundary the junction diverges from the germline segment, which might be a read error. V gene TRBV6-6 combines with J gene TRBJ2-1; no reliable D call. This CDR3 contains 12 residues. CDR1 is MNHNY, CDR2 SVGAGI, per germline (reference sequence). For the CDR3, the DNA is TGTGCCAGCAGTTACTCGGCCGACCTCAGGTACTTC. Amino acids: CASSYSADLRYF.

This clonotype was counted a few times. V usage is TRBV30 and J usage is TRBJ2-5; D is uncertain. There are 13 residues in the CDR3. Trimming pared 0 bases from V and 6 bases from J, leaving 11 bases between. In germline, CDR1 is GTSNPN, CDR2 SVGIG (reference sequence). This CDR3 reads CAWSVQAKKTQYF. CDR3 nucleotide sequence: TGTGCCTGGAGTGTACAAGCAAAGAAGACCCAGTACTTC.

This clonotype was seen only a few times. The chain carries TRBV20-1 and TRBJ1-1, with D possibly TRBD1 on 5 matching bases. The CDR3 totals 14 residues. V lost 0 bases to trimming and J lost 4 bases, with 12 bases between them. Germline V gives CDR1 DFQATT, CDR2 SNEGSKA (reference sequence). CDR3 DNA: TGCAGTGCTAGAGATCGTCCGGGGGGCACTGAAGCTTTCTTT. It codes for CSARDRPGGTEAFF.

This clonotype was seen only a few times. The chain uses TRBV12-3 or TRBV12-4 and TRBJ1-1; D possibly corresponds to TRBD1 (6 bases). The CDR3 loop spans 13 amino acids. V gave up 6 bases and J gave up 3 bases, with 11 bases separating them. The CDR3 bases are TGTGCCAGCAGCCCGCAGGGGTACACTGAAGCTTTCTTT. Protein product: CASSPQGYTEAFF.

The rearrangement uses TRBV30 and TRBJ1-2; D gene ambiguous. The germline V and J ends were trimmed by 0 bases and 5 bases, with 7 bases remaining between them. The CDR3 contains 12 residues. Germline CDR1 GTSNPN, CDR2 SVGIG (reference sequence). Here the CDR3 reads CAWSVKGYGYTF. The CDR3 nucleotides read TGTGCCTGGAGTGTAAAGGGTTATGGCTACACCTTC. Filled out from reference TRBV30 and TRBJ1-2, the complete variable domain reads SQTIHQWPATLVQPVGSPLSLECTVEGTSNPNLYWYRQAAGRGLQLLFYSVGIGQISSEVPQNLSASRPQDRQFILSSKKLLLSDSGFYLCAWSVKGYGYTFGSGTRLTVV.

This clonotype has a handful of counts. The chain couples TRBV7-9 to TRBJ2-5; 7 positions match TRBD1. The DNA end is more similar to TRBJ2-1, so the J call may be wrong. This CDR3 contains 13 residues. Per germline, CDR1 SEHNR and CDR2 FQNEAQ (reference sequence). The CDR3 sequence is CASSTRTGHEQFF. CDR3 bases: TGTGCCAGCAGCACGAGGACAGGCCATGAGCAGTTCTTC.

V gene TRBV7-8 combines with J gene TRBJ2-7, with D tentatively TRBD1 or TRBD2 (6 bases each). The CDR3 is 16 amino acids. V gave up 4 bases and J gave up 5 bases, with 21 bases separating them. Germline loops: CDR1 SGHVS, CDR2 FQNEAQ. CDR3 nucleotide sequence: TGTGCCAGCAGCTCCCCCGGGGGCGCATGGACCCACGAGCAGTACTTC. As protein: CASSSPGGAWTHEQYF.

The chain combines TRBV11-2 with TRBJ2-1; 9 nucleotides agree with TRBD1. The CDR3 contains 17 residues. In germline, CDR1 is SGHAT, CDR2 FQNNGV. V dropped 1 base and J dropped 1; count of bases not matched to a gene: 5. Here the CDR3 DNA reads TGTGCCAGCAGCTTAGGCCCGGGACAGGGATCCTACAATGAGCAGTTCTTC. It yields the protein CASSLGPGQGSYNEQFF. Based on the CDR3 plus reference TRBV11-2 and TRBJ2-1, the full variable domain is EAGVAQSPRYKIIEKRQSVAFWCNPISGHATLYWYQQILGQGPKLLIQFQNNGVVDDSQLPKDRFSAERLKGVDSTLKIQPAKLEDSAVYLCASSLGPGQGSYNEQFFGPGTRLTVL.

There are a few counts of this clonotype. V and J are TRBV5-1 and TRBJ1-2, with D hard to call. Germline assignment: CDR1 SGHRS and CDR2 YFSETQ. The CDR3 consists of 15 residues. The V end lost 4 bases, the J end lost 4 bases, and 17 bases lay between the germline ends. CDR3 DNA sequence: TGCGCCAGCAGCCGCGGCGACGGCGATGGCTATGGCTACACCTTC. Its translation is CASSRGDGDGYGYTF.

This chain joins TRBV18 and TRBJ1-1; tentative D call: TRBD1 (6 bases). Trimming shortened V by 6 bases and J by 4 bases, and 12 bases separated the two germline ends. CDR1 KGHSH and CDR2 LQKENI come from the germline V gene. CDR3 length equals 13 residues. The CDR3 nucleotides read TGTGCCAGCTCTGGGGGGGCTTCCACTGAAGCTTTCTTT. Translation gives CASSGGASTEAFF.

This clonotype was seen a few times. V is TRBV7-9 and J is TRBJ2-4, with D maybe TRBD1 (6 bases). CDR3 length: 14 amino acids. V gave up 5 bases and J gave up 8 bases, with 16 bases separating them. Germline CDR1 reads SEHNR; CDR2 reads FQNEAQ (reference sequence). CDR3 DNA sequence: TGTGCCAGCAGCCCATACAGGGACGCGGACATTCAGTACTTC. It is translated as CASSPYRDADIQYF.

This clonotype has at least ten counts. In DNA form, the CDR3 reads TGTGCCACCAGTGATTTCGAAGGATTGGGGACCCAGTACTTC. This codes for CATSDFEGLGTQYF. This chain links TRBV24-1 with TRBJ2-5; D gene uncertain. The V gene lost 1 base and the J gene lost 7 bases, with 12 bases spanning the gap. Germline V gives CDR1 KGHDR, CDR2 SFDVKD. CDR3 length: 14 residues.

This chain connects TRBV7-3 to TRBJ2-2, with 13 nucleotides matching TRBD2. The germline gives CDR1 SGHTA, CDR2 FQGTGA. The CDR3 covers 16 residues. The V and J ends lost 4 bases and 6 bases, in that order; junction bases with no gene match: 5. This chain's CDR3 is CASSSRTSGGSGELFF. DNA of the CDR3: TGTGCCAGCAGCTCCAGGACTAGCGGGGGCTCCGGGGAGCTGTTTTTT.

This chain links TRBV2 with TRBJ1-1, with D perhaps matching TRBD1 (6 bases). The V and J ends lost 7 bases and 5 bases respectively, with 14 bases between them. The CDR3 is 13 amino acids. Germline CDR1 and CDR2: SNHLY and FYNNEI. CDR3 loop: CASKRGRGTEAFF. The CDR3 DNA reads TGTGCCAGCAAAAGGGGTAGGGGGACTGAAGCTTTCTTT.

The CDR3 loop is CASSLTTGAENIQYF. The CDR3 DNA reads as TGTGCCAGCAGTTTAACGACAGGGGCGGAAAACATTCAGTACTTC. This rearrangement joins TRBV27 to TRBJ2-4, with TRBD1 matching over 8 bases. The germline CDR1 and CDR2 sequences are MNHEY and SMNVEV (reference sequence). The CDR3 contains 15 residues. Trimming cost V 2 bases and J 5 bases; bases outside gene matches: 5.

J is TRBJ2-2 and V is TRBV12-5; possibly TRBD1 or TRBD2 for D (5 bases each). V shed 6 bases and J shed 2 bases, with 19 bases lying between them. Germline V lookup: CDR1 LGHNT, CDR2 FRNRAP. The CDR3 spans 17 residues. The CDR3 nucleotides are TGTGCTAGTGGCGACCCGGGACGGATGGTTAACACCGGGGAGCTGTTTTTT. Its translation is CASGDPGRMVNTGELFF.

This chain connects TRBV2 to TRBJ1-2; TRBD1 aligns across 7 bases. The germline V gene encodes CDR1 SNHLY and CDR2 FYNNEI. The CDR3 loop spans 15 amino acids. V lost 1 base, J lost 3 bases, and 5 bases stayed unmatched. The DNA of the CDR3 is TGTGCCAGCAGTGAAGTGAGACAGGGATACTATGGCTACACCTTC. As protein: CASSEVRQGYYGYTF.

The chain has TRBV12-3 or TRBV12-4 and TRBJ2-1, with D possibly TRBD1 on 6 matching bases. V lost 6 bases, J lost 4 bases, and 16 bases lay in between. This CDR3 has 15 residues. CDR3 nucleotide sequence: TGTGCCAGCAGCCATGAGGGGGAAGGGTACAATGAGCAGTTCTTC. It yields the protein CASSHEGEGYNEQFF.

The J gene is TRBJ2-2, the V gene TRBV11-2; no definite D call. Between the trimmed V and J ends, which lost 0 bases and 4 bases, there was a span of 6 bases. There are 14 residues in the CDR3. Germline CDR1 SGHAT, CDR2 FQNNGV. CDR3 in amino acids: CASSLDQATGELFF. In DNA form, the CDR3 reads TGTGCCAGCAGCTTAGATCAGGCCACCGGGGAGCTGTTTTTT. Combining the CDR3 with reference TRBV11-2 and TRBJ2-2 gives the whole variable domain EAGVAQSPRYKIIEKRQSVAFWCNPISGHATLYWYQQILGQGPKLLIQFQNNGVVDDSQLPKDRFSAERLKGVDSTLKIQPAKLEDSAVYLCASSLDQATGELFFGEGSRLTVL.